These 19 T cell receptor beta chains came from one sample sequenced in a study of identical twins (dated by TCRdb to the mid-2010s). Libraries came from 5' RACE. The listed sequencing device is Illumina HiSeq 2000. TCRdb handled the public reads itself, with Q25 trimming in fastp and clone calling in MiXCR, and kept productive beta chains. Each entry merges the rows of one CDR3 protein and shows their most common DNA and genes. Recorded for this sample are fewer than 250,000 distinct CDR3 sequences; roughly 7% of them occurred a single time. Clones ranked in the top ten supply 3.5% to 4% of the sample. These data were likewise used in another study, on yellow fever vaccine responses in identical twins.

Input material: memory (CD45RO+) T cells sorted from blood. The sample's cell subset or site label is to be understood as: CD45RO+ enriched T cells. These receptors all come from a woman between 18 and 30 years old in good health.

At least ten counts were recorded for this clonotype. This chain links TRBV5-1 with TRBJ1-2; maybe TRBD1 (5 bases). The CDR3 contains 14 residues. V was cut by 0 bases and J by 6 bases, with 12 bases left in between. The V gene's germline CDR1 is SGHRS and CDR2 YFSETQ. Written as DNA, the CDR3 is TGCGCCAGCAGCTTGGATTTCTGGGGGAATGGCTACACCTTC. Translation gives CASSLDFWGNGYTF.

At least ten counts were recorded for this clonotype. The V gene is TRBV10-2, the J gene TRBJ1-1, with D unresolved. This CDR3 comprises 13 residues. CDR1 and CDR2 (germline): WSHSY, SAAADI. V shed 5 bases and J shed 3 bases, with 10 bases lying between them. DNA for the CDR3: TGCGCCAGCAGTTCTCTTTTGGACACTGAAGCTTTCTTT. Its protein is CASSSLLDTEAFF.

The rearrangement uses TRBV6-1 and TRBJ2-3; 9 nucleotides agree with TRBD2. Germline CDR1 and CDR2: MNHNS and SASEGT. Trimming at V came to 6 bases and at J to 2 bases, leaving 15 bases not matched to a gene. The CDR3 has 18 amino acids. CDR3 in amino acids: CASSDGSGGRATTDTQYF. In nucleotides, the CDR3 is TGTGCCAGCAGCGACGGGTCAGGCGGGAGGGCCACCACAGATACGCAGTATTTT.

The CDR3 bases are TGTGCCAGCAGCCGAGGGAAGGGTCAGCCCCAGCATTTT. This encodes CASSRGKGQPQHF. J is TRBJ1-5 and V is TRBV28; D is uncertain. V gave up 6 bases and J gave up 6 bases, with 12 bases separating them. The germline V gene encodes CDR1 MDHEN and CDR2 SYDVKM. The CDR3 extends over 13 amino acids.

In DNA form, the CDR3 reads TGCAGTGCTCCATCTAGCGGGGATTACAATGAGCAGTTCTTC. Amino acid sequence: CSAPSSGDYNEQFF. This chain joins TRBV20-1 and TRBJ2-1; 9 nucleotides agree with TRBD2. Germline V gene lookup returns CDR1 DFQATT and CDR2 SNEGSKA (reference sequence). Trimming at V came to 5 bases and at J to 4 bases, leaving 6 bases not matched to a gene. CDR3 length: 14 amino acids.

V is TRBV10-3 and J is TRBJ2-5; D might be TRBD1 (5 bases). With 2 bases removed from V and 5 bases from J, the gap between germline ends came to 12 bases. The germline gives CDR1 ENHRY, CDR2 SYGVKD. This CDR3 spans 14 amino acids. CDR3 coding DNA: TGTGCCATCAGTGAGCCTGACAGTAAGGAGACCCAGTACTTC. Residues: CAISEPDSKETQYF.

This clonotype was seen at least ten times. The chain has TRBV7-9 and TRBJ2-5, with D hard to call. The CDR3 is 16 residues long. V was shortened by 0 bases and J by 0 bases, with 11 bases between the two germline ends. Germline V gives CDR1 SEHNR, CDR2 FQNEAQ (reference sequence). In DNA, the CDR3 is TGTGCCAGCAGCTTAGCGCTAGGCTATTACCAAGAGACCCAGTACTTC. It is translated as CASSLALGYYQETQYF.

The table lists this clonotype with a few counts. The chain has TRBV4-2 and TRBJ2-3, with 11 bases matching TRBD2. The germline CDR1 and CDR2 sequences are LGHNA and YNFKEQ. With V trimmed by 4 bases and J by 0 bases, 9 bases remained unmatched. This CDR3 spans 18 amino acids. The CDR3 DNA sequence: TGTGCCAGCAGCCCGCCGGTGACTAGCGGGAAGAGCACAGATACGCAGTATTTT. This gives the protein CASSPPVTSGKSTDTQYF.

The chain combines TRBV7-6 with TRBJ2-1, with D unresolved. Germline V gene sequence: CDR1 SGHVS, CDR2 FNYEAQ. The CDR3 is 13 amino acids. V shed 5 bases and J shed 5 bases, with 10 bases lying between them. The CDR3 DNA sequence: TGTGCCAGCAGCCGGTGGGCAGACAATGAGCAGTTCTTC. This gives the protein CASSRWADNEQFF. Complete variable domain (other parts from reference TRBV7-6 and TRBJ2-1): GAGVSQSPRYKVTKRGQDVALRCDPISGHVSLYWYRQALGQGPEFLTYFNYEAQQDKSGLPNDRFSAERPEGSISTLTIQRTEQRDSAMYRCASSRWADNEQFFGPGTRLTVL.

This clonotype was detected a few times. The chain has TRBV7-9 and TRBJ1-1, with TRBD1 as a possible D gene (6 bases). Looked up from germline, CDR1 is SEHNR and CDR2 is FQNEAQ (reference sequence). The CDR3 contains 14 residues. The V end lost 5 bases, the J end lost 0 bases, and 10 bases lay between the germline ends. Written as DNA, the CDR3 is TGTGCCAGCAGCCCGGACAGTATGAACACTGAAGCTTTCTTT. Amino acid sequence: CASSPDSMNTEAFF.

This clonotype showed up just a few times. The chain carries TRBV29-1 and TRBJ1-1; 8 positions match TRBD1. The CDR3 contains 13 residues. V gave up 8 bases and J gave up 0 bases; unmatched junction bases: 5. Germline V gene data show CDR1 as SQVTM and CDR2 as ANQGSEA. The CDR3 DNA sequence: TGCAGCACGAACAGGGGGATGAACACTGAAGCTTTCTTT. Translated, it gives CSTNRGMNTEAFF. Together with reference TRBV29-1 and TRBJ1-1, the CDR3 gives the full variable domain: SAVISQKPSRDICQRGTSLTIQCQVDSQVTMMFWYRQQPGQSLTLIATANQGSEATYESGFVIDKFPISRPNLTFSTLTVSNMSPEDSSIYLCSTNRGMNTEAFFGQGTRLTVV.

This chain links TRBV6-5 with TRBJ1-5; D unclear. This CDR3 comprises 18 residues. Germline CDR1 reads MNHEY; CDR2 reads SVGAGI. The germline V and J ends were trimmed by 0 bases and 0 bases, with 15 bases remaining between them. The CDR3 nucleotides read TGTGCCAGCAGTTACTCGATCGGAGCAGGTCTTAGCAATCAGCCCCAGCATTTT. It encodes CASSYSIGAGLSNQPQHF.

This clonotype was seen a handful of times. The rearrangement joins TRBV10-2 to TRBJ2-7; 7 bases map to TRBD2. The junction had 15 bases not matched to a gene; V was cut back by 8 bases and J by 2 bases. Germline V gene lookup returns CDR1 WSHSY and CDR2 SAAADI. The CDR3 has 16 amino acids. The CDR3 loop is CASGGEAGESTYEQYV. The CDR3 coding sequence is TGCGCCAGCGGTGGAGAGGCGGGGGAAAGTACCTACGAGCAGTACGTC.

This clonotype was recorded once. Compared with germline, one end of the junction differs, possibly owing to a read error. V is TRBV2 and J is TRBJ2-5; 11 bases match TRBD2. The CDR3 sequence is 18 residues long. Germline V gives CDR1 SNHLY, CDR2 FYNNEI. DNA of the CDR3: TGTACCAGCTGTTTAGGTCTAGCGGGAGGTGGTATGGGAGAGACCCAGTACTTC. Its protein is CTSCLGLAGGGMGETQYF.

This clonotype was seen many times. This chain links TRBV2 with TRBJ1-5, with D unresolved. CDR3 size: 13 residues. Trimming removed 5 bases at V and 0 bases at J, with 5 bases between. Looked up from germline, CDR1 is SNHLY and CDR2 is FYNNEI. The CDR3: CASSWDSNQPQHF. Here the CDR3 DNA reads TGTGCCAGCAGTTGGGATAGCAATCAGCCCCAGCATTTT.

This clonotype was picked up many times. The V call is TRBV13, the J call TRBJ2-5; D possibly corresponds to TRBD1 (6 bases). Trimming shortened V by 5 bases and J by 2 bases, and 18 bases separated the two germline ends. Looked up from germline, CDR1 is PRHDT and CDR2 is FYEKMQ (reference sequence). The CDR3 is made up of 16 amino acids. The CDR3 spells CASSRPGTKIQETQYF. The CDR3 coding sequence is TGTGCCAGCAGCCGACCCGGGACAAAAATTCAAGAGACCCAGTACTTC.

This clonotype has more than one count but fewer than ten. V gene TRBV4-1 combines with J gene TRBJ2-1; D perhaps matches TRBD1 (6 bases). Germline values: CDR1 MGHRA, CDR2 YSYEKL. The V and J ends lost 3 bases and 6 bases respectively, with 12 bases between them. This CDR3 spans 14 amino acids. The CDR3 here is CASSQGASFNEQFF. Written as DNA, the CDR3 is TGCGCCAGCAGCCAGGGGGCTAGTTTCAATGAGCAGTTCTTC.

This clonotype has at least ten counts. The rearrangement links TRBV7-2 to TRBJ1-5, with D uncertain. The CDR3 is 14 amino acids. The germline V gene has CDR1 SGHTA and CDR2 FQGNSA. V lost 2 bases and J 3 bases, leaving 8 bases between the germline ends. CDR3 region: CASSLSGFNQPQHF. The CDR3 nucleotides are TGTGCCAGCAGCTTATCAGGCTTCAATCAGCCCCAGCATTTT.

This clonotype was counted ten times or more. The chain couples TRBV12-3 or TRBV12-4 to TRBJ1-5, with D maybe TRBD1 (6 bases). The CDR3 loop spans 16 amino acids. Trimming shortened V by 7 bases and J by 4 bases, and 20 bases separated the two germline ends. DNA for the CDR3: TGTGCCAGCACATACCTCAACACAGGGATAAATCAGCCCCAGCATTTT. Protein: CASTYLNTGINQPQHF.